This entry lists 20 T cell receptor beta chains sequenced from one sample in a study of cytomegalovirus exposure and HLA in healthy donors. PCR amplification relied on 60 Vbeta primers (plus 13 Jbeta primers). Profiled with immunoSEQ multiplex PCR; TCRdb holds only in-frame clones, not every one. The sample lists 100,000 to 150,000 clones, around 73% occurring once. Material for sequencing was PBMCs. These receptors all come from a woman aged 40 to 55 in good health and CMV-seropositive.

This clone was seen more than once but under ten times. The chain recombines TRBV6-6 with TRBJ1-3, with unresolved D. The CDR3 contains 16 residues. The germline gives CDR1 MNHNY, CDR2 SVGAGI (reference sequence). The CDR3 coding sequence is TGTGGGACTATCCAGCAGAAGAAGAAAGGGGGAAACACCATATATTTT. It is translated as CGTIQQKKKGGNTIYF.

This clone was picked up a small number of times. The chain combines TRBV5-6 with TRBJ2-3; 9 bases match TRBD2. Germline lookup yields CDR1 SGHDT and CDR2 YYEEEE. The V gene end was trimmed by 1 base and the J gene end by 4 bases; junction bases not matched to a gene: 7. This CDR3 region has 16 residues. The CDR3: CASSLRIAGAADTQYF. In nucleotides, the CDR3 is TGTGCCAGCAGCTTGAGGATAGCGGGGGCCGCAGATACGCAGTATTTT.

Only one count was recorded for this clone. This chain joins TRBV7-2 and TRBJ1-2, with TRBD1 identical over 9 bases. The CDR3 is 15 residues long. V lost 7 bases, J lost 4 bases, and 10 bases stayed unmatched. CDR1 is SGHTA and CDR2 is FQGNSA in the germline V gene. CDR3 nucleotide sequence: TGTGCCAGCACCCCGGACAGGGGTAGGGGCTATGGCTACACCTTC. This codes for CASTPDRGRGYGYTF.

V is TRBV5-1 and J is TRBJ1-1; no reliable D call. This CDR3 is built from 14 residues. The V gene's germline CDR1 is SGHRS and CDR2 YFSETQ. V was clipped by 0 bases and J by 6 bases, with 12 bases between them. CDR3 DNA sequence: TGCGCCAGCAGCTTGGCCAGAGTGACACCTGAAGCTTTCTTT. This encodes CASSLARVTPEAFF.

V usage is TRBV9 and J usage is TRBJ2-1; 7 bases align to TRBD1. CDR1 is SGDLS and CDR2 is YYNGEE in the germline V gene. The CDR3 sequence is 15 residues long. With V trimmed by 3 bases and J by 7 bases, 10 bases remained unmatched. The CDR3 loop reads CASSASHRGENEQFF. CDR3 DNA: TGTGCCAGCAGCGCCTCACACAGGGGCGAGAATGAGCAGTTCTTC.

The chain has TRBV28 and TRBJ2-7, with a weak D call TRBD2 (7 bases). The CDR3 spans 13 residues. V dropped 8 bases and J dropped 4 bases, with 15 bases sitting between them. In germline, CDR1 is MDHEN, CDR2 SYDVKM. The DNA of the CDR3 is TGTGCCAGCGGTGCCCGGGGGGCGTACGAGCAGTACTTC. It yields the protein CASGARGAYEQYF.

The rearrangement uses TRBV2 and TRBJ1-6; 8 nucleotides align to TRBD1. CDR3 length equals 14 residues. V was clipped by 9 bases and J by 8 bases; unmatched bases: 9. Germline V gene lookup returns CDR1 SNHLY and CDR2 FYNNEI. CDR3 bases: TGTGCCAGTAAAGGGGACAGGAGAGATTCACCCCTCCACTTT. Amino acids: CASKGDRRDSPLHF. Full variable domain (missing parts from reference TRBV2 and TRBJ1-6): EPEVTQTPSHQVTQMGQEVILRCVPISNHLYFYWYRQILGQKVEFLVSFYNNEISEKSEIFDDQFSVERPDGSNFTLKIRSTKLEDSAMYFCASKGDRRDSPLHFGNGTRLTVT.

The chain links TRBV5-1 to TRBJ1-2; D gene unclear. The length of the CDR3 is 13 residues. V lost 4 bases to trimming and J lost 0 bases, with 7 bases between them. CDR1 and CDR2 (germline): SGHRS, YFSETQ. The CDR3 is CASSLGSNYGYTF. In DNA, the CDR3 is TGCGCCAGCAGCCTAGGTTCTAACTATGGCTACACCTTC.

This clone appeared a single time. The chain joins TRBV10-3 to TRBJ2-1; TRBD1 agrees at 10 bases. The CDR3 extends over 19 amino acids. CDR1 is ENHRY, CDR2 SYGVKD, per germline. V was pared by 7 bases and J by 12 bases, with 27 bases of the junction left unmatched. CDR3 loop: CAITGGESTGGSGEGRQFF. CDR3 sequence (DNA): TGTGCCATCACTGGGGGTGAATCGACAGGGGGCTCGGGGGAGGGCAGGCAGTTCTTC.

V is TRBV7-6 and J is TRBJ2-3; 10 nucleotides agree with TRBD2. Trimming removed 4 bases from V and 9 bases from J; junction bases left unmatched: 7. Germline lookup yields CDR1 SGHVS and CDR2 FNYEAQ. The CDR3 length is 14 residues. The CDR3 is CASSSSSGGGTQYF. CDR3 sequence (DNA): TGTGCCAGCAGCTCTTCTAGCGGGGGTGGAACGCAGTATTTT.

V is TRBV11-2 and J is TRBJ2-2, with 8 bases matching TRBD1. Germline lookup yields CDR1 SGHAT and CDR2 FQNNGV. This CDR3 contains 15 residues. V lost 6 bases to trimming and J lost 0 bases; unmatched junction nucleotides: 3. CDR3 nucleotides: TGTGCCAGCAGATGGACAGGGTCGAACACCGGGGAGCTGTTTTTT. This encodes CASRWTGSNTGELFF.

This clone has a single count. The rearrangement links TRBV5-5 to TRBJ2-2; 11 nucleotides agree with TRBD1. Germline V CDR1 and CDR2: SGHKS, YYEKEE (reference sequence). Trimming cost V 4 bases and J 6 bases; bases outside gene matches: 11. There are 17 residues in the CDR3. DNA for the CDR3: TGTGCCAGCAGCACTCGAAGGGACAGGGGGGGGCCCGGGGAGCTGTTTTTT. It is translated as CASSTRRDRGGPGELFF.

The chain is built from TRBV5-6 and TRBJ2-3, with a possible D match to TRBD1 (5 bases). V was cut by 0 bases and J by 1 base, with 12 bases left in between. From germline, CDR1 is SGHDT and CDR2 YYEEEE. The CDR3 runs to 16 residues. The CDR3 is CASSLGLGVGTDTQYF. The CDR3 region has the DNA TGTGCCAGCAGCTTGGGGTTAGGGGTAGGCACAGATACGCAGTATTTT.

The chain employs TRBV11-1 and TRBJ2-7; 7 bases are a match to TRBD1. This CDR3 is 15 amino acids long. The germline gives CDR1 SGHAT, CDR2 FQDESV (reference sequence). V lost 5 bases and J lost 1; bases outside the gene matches: 8. As DNA, the CDR3 is TGTGCCAGCAGCGAAACCGGGACAGCTTCCTACGAGCAGTACTTC. This translates into CASSETGTASYEQYF.

This chain links TRBV6-4 with TRBJ2-1; 12 bases agree with TRBD2. CDR3 length: 13 amino acids. Per germline, CDR1 MRHNA and CDR2 SNTAGT. Unmatched junction bases numbered 5, after V lost 6 bases and J lost 11 bases. CDR3 DNA: TGTGCCAGCAGCGGACTAGCGGGGACTCAGCAGTTCTTC. Its translation is CASSGLAGTQQFF.

The chain uses TRBV9 and TRBJ2-3, with 11 bases lining up with TRBD2. The germline CDR1 and CDR2 sequences are SGDLS and YYNGEE. CDR3 length: 15 residues. The V gene end was trimmed by 5 bases and the J gene end by 5 bases; junction bases not matched to a gene: 7. CDR3 bases: TGTGCCAGCAGTTTTAGCGGGGGGGCACTAGATACGCAGTATTTT. Its translation: CASSFSGGALDTQYF.

The gene calls are TRBV29-1 and TRBJ2-3; 9 bases line up with TRBD2. J gave up 4 bases and V 1 base, and 15 bases lay outside the gene matches. This CDR3 is built from 18 residues. Per the germline V gene, CDR1 is SQVTM and CDR2 is ANQGSEA. DNA of the CDR3: TGCAGCGTTGAAGGGGTCCCAGCGGGGGGCTTTCGGTCAGATACGCAGTATTTT. The encoded protein is CSVEGVPAGGFRSDTQYF.

V usage is TRBV7-3 and J usage is TRBJ2-3, with D possibly being TRBD2 (6 bases). The CDR3 loop spans 12 amino acids. Germline loops: CDR1 SGHTA, CDR2 FQGTGA. The V end lost 4 bases, the J end lost 8 bases, and 10 bases lay between the germline ends. The CDR3 coding sequence is TGTGCCAGCAGCTCGGACGGGAGTACGCAGTATTTT. It translates to CASSSDGSTQYF.

This chain joins TRBV28 and TRBJ1-6, with D possibly TRBD1 on 6 matching bases. CDR3 size: 12 residues. V lost 10 bases, J lost 8 bases, and 12 bases lay in between. The germline V gene has CDR1 MDHEN and CDR2 SYDVKM. This CDR3 is CATNAGDSPLHF. The CDR3 region has the DNA TGTGCCACCAACGCAGGGGATTCACCCCTCCACTTT.

The chain uses TRBV7-6 and TRBJ1-1, with no clear D. Germline V lookup: CDR1 SGHVS, CDR2 FNYEAQ. The CDR3 length is 13 residues. Trimming removed 1 base at V and 6 bases at J, with 9 bases between. The chain's CDR3 is CASSLGGDAEAFF. The CDR3, as DNA: TGTGCCAGCAGCTTAGGGGGAGACGCTGAAGCTTTCTTT.